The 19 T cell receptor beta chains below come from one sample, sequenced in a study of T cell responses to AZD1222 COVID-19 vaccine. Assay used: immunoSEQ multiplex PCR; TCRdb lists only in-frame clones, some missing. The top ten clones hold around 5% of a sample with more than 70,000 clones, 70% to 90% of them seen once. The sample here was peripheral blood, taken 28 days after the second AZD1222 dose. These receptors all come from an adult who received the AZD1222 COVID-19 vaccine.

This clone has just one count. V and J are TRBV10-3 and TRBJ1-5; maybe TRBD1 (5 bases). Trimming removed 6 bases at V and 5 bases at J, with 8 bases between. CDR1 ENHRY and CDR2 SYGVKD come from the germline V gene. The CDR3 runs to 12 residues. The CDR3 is CAIRGGDQPQHF. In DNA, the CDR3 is TGTGCCATCAGGGGAGGGGATCAGCCCCAGCATTTT.

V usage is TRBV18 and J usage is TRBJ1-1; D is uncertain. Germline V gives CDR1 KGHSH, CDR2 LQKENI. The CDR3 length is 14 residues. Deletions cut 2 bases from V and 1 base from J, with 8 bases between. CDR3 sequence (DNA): TGTGCCAGCTCACCATTCCATACGAACACTGAAGCTTTCTTT. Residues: CASSPFHTNTEAFF.

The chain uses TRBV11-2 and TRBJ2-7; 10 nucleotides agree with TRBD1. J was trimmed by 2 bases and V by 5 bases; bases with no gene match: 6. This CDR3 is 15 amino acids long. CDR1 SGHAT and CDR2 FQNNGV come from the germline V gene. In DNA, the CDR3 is TGTGCCAGCAGCCGCCGGGACAGGGGAGCCTACGAGCAGTACTTC. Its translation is CASSRRDRGAYEQYF. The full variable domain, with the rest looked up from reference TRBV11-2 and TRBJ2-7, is EAGVAQSPRYKIIEKRQSVAFWCNPISGHATLYWYQQILGQGPKLLIQFQNNGVVDDSQLPKDRFSAERLKGVDSTLKIQPAKLEDSAVYLCASSRRDRGAYEQYFGPGTRLTVT.

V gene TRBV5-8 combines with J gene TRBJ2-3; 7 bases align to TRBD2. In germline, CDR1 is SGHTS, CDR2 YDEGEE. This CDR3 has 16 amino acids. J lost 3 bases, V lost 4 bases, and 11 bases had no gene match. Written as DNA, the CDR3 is TGTGCCAGCAGCCCCTGGACTAGTAGTTGGACAGATACGCAGTATTTT. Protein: CASSPWTSSWTDTQYF.

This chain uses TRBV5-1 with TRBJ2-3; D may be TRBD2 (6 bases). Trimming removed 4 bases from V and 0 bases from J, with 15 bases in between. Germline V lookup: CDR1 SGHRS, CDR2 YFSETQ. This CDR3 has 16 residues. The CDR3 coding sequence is TGCGCCAGCAGCGCCTTTAGCGGACGTAGCACAGATACGCAGTATTTT. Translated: CASSAFSGRSTDTQYF. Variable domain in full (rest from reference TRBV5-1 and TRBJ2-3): KAGVTQTPRYLIKTRGQQVTLSCSPISGHRSVSWYQQTPGQGLQFLFEYFSETQRNKGNFPGRFSGRQFSNSRSEMNVSTLELGDSALYLCASSAFSGRSTDTQYFGPGTRLTVL.

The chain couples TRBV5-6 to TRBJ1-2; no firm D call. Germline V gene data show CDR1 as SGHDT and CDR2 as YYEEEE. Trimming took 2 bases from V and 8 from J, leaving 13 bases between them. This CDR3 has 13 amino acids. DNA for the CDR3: TGTGCCAGCAGCTTTAGCGGGCCTCGGGGCTACACCTTC. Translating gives CASSFSGPRGYTF.

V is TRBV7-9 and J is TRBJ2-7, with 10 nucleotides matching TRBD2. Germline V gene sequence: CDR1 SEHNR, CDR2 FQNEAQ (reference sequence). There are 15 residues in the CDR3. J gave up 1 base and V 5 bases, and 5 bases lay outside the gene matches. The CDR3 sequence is CASSKGLAASYEQYF. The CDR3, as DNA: TGTGCCAGCAGCAAAGGACTAGCGGCGTCCTACGAGCAGTACTTC.

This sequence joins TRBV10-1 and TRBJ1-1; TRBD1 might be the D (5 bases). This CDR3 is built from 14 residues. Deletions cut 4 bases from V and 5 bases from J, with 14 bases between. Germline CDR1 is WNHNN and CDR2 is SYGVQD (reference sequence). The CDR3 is CASSVGRVSTEAFF. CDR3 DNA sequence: TGCGCCAGCAGTGTGGGCAGGGTGAGTACTGAAGCTTTCTTT.

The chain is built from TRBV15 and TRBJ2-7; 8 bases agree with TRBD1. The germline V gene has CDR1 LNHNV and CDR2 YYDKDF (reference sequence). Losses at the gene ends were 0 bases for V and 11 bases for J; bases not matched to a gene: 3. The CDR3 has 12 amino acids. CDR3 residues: CATSRDGQGKYF. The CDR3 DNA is TGTGCCACCAGCAGAGACGGACAGGGAAAGTACTTC.

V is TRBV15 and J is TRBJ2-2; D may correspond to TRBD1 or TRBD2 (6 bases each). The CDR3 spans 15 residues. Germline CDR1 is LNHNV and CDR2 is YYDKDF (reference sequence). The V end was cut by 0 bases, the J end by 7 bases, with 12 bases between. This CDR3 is CATSRDRRGDGELFF. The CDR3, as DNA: TGTGCCACCAGCAGAGACAGGAGGGGGGACGGGGAGCTGTTTTTT.

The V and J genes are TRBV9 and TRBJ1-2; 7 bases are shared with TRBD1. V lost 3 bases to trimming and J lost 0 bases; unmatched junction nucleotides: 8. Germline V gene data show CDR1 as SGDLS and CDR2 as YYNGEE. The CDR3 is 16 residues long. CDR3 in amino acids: CASSASSGTANYGYTF. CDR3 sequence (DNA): TGTGCCAGCAGCGCCTCATCCGGGACAGCTAACTATGGCTACACCTTC.

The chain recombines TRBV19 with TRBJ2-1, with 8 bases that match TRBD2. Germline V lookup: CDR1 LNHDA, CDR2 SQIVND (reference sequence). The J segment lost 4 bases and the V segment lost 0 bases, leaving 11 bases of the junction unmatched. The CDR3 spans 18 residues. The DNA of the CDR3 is TGTGCCAGTAGTATAGAGTCCTCGGGGGGGCCGGGTTACAATGAGCAGTTCTTC. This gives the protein CASSIESSGGPGYNEQFF.

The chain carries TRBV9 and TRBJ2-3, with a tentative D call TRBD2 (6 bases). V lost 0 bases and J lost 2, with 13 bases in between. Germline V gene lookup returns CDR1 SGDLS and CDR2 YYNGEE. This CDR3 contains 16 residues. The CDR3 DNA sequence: TGTGCCAGCAGCGTAGCAGGGCGGGGATTCACAGATACGCAGTATTTT. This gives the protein CASSVAGRGFTDTQYF.

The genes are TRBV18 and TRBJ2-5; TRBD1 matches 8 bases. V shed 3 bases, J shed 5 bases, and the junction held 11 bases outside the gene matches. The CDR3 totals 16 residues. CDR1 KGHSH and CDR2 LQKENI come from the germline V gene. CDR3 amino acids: CASSPLNRGTSETQYF. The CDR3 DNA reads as TGTGCCAGCTCACCTCTTAACAGGGGGACCTCCGAGACCCAGTACTTC.

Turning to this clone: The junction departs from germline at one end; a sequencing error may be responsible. CDR3 sequence: CASSVVSSNQPQHF. CDR3 nucleotide sequence: TGTGCTAGCAGTGTGGTCTCTAGCAATCAGCCCCAGCATTTT. V and J are TRBV2 and TRBJ1-5; D gene unclear. CDR1 is SNHLY, CDR2 FYNNEI, per germline. This CDR3 comprises 14 residues. The complete variable domain, with remaining parts taken from reference TRBV2 and TRBJ1-5, reads EPEVTQTPSHQVTQMGQEVILRCVPISNHLYFYWYRQILGQKVEFLVSFYNNEISEKSEIFDDQFSVERPDGSNFTLKIRSTKLEDSAMYFCASSVVSSNQPQHFGDGTRLSIL.

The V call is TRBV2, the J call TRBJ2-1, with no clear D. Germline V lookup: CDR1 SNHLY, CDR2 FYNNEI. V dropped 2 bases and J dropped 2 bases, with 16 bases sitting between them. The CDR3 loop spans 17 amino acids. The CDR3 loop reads CASSERPFSYPYNEQFF. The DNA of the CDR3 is TGTGCCAGCAGTGAAAGGCCCTTCAGCTACCCCTACAATGAGCAGTTCTTC.

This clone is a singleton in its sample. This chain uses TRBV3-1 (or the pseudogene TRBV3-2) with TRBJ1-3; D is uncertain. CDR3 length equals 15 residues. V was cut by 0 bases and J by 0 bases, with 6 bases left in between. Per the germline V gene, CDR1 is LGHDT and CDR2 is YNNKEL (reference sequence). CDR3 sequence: CASSQDTTSGNTIYF. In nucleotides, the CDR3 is TGTGCCAGCAGCCAAGATACGACCTCTGGAAACACCATATATTTT.

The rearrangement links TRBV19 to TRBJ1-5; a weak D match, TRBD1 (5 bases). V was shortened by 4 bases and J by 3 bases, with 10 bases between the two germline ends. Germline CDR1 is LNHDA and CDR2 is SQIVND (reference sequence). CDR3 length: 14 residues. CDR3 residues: CASSKMGHNQPQHF. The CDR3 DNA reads TGTGCCAGTAGTAAGATGGGGCACAATCAGCCCCAGCATTTT.

DNA for the CDR3: TGTGCCAGCAGGGAGGGCGAGGGCTCTGGAAACACCATATATTTT. Encoded protein: CASREGEGSGNTIYF. This rearrangement joins TRBV6-5 to TRBJ1-3; no definite D call. Trimming took off 6 bases at V and 0 bases at J, with 12 bases between the two ends. Germline V gene lookup returns CDR1 MNHEY and CDR2 SVGAGI. The CDR3 extends over 15 amino acids.